The 26 T cell receptor beta chains in this list originate from one sample, sequenced in a study of spatial heterogeneity in lung cancer. TCRdb re-derived calls from the 5' RACE reads in MiXCR, one entry per CDR3 protein. The sample has several hundred distinct CDR3 sequences, roughly 9% seen once. Time point defined: sample taken at primary tumor resection. Sequenced material: normal lung tissue next to the tumor, taken at surgery. These TCRs come from a female donor with early-stage non-small cell lung cancer.

This clonotype is classed as large (0.1 to 1%). The library was prepared for alpha chains; this beta chain is a stray read, so its frequency means little. V gene TRBV6-5 combines with J gene TRBJ2-2; D is undetermined. CDR1 MNHEY and CDR2 SVGAGI come from the germline V gene. Trimming removed 5 bases at V and 8 bases at J, with 15 bases between. The CDR3 runs to 14 residues. The DNA for the CDR3 is TGTGCCAGCAGTCATACCGGGCCCGGTGGGGAGCTGTTTTTT. It encodes CASSHTGPGGELFF.

About this clonotype itself: The size of this beta chain means little, since it is a stray read in a library made for alpha chains. The gene calls are TRBV2 and TRBJ2-1; 10 positions match TRBD2. V was clipped by 6 bases and J by 10 bases; unmatched bases: 15. Per the germline V gene, CDR1 is SNHLY and CDR2 is FYNNEI. The CDR3 spans 16 residues. The CDR3 spells CASRPGLAEPPGEQFF. Here the CDR3 DNA reads TGTGCCAGCAGGCCTGGACTAGCGGAGCCCCCAGGAGAGCAGTTCTTC.

This clonotype counts as large. A library made for alpha chains picked up this beta chain off target, so its size means little. The rearrangement uses TRBV9 and TRBJ2-3, with 9 nucleotides matching TRBD2. Germline CDR1 is SGDLS and CDR2 is YYNGEE. V was clipped by 7 bases and J by 6 bases; unmatched bases: 12. The CDR3 runs to 15 residues. The DNA of the CDR3 is TGTGCCAGCGGGGGACTAGCTGGATCATGGGATACGCAGTATTTT. Amino acid sequence: CASGGLAGSWDTQYF.

This clonotype is termed medium-sized. Little can be read into the size of this beta chain, an off-target read in a library designed for alpha chains. The chain joins TRBV6-1 to TRBJ2-3, with 9 bases that match TRBD2. From germline, CDR1 is MNHNS and CDR2 SASEGT. The CDR3 is 18 residues long. The trim removed 3 bases at V and 1 base at J, leaving 11 bases unmatched. Written as DNA, the CDR3 is TGTGCCAGCAGTGATTCTGTGCGGGGGGGCTTACGCACAGATACGCAGTATTTT. Protein: CASSDSVRGGLRTDTQYF.

By proportion, this clonotype is medium-sized. Found in a library prepared for alpha chains, this beta chain is an off-target read, and its abundance has little meaning. The chain couples TRBV7-9 to TRBJ2-1; 7 bases map to TRBD2. CDR1 is SEHNR, CDR2 FQNEAQ, per germline (reference sequence). This CDR3 is built from 15 residues. The V segment lost 3 bases and the J segment 4 bases; nucleotides outside the gene matches: 6. The CDR3 nucleotides are TGTGCCAGCAGCTTCGTCCGCGGGGGATACAATGAGCAGTTCTTC. This translates into CASSFVRGGYNEQFF.

This clonotype is classed as large. This beta chain lies outside the target of a library built for alpha chains; its clone size means little. The V call is TRBV3-1, the J call TRBJ2-7; D is unclear. CDR3 length: 12 residues. V lost 4 bases to trimming and J lost 4 bases, with 8 bases between them. CDR1 is LGHDT and CDR2 is YNNKEL in the germline V gene (reference sequence). DNA for the CDR3: TGTGCCAGCAGCCGAGGAGCGTACGAGCAGTACTTC. The encoded protein is CASSRGAYEQYF.

In the case of this clonotype: This beta chain is a stray sequence in a library constructed for alpha chains; its clone size is not meaningful. The genes are TRBV28 and TRBJ1-5; D call uncertain. V lost 5 bases and J 1 base, leaving 9 bases between the germline ends. The CDR3 runs to 14 residues. In germline, CDR1 is MDHEN, CDR2 SYDVKM. The CDR3 reads CASSKDGSNQPQHF. CDR3 sequence (DNA): TGTGCCAGCAGTAAGGACGGGAGCAATCAGCCCCAGCATTTT.

In this sample, this clonotype is large. This beta chain is a stray read from a library made for alpha chains; its abundance is not meaningful. The chain links TRBV9 to TRBJ2-6; the match to TRBD1 covers 10 bases. The V segment lost 2 bases and the J segment 0 bases; nucleotides outside the gene matches: 8. The CDR3 is 19 amino acids. Germline V gene sequence: CDR1 SGDLS, CDR2 YYNGEE. In nucleotides, the CDR3 is TGTGCCAGCAGCGTTTCCCCGGACAGGGGGTCCTCTGGGGCCAACGTCCTGACTTTC. Protein: CASSVSPDRGSSGANVLTF.

This clonotype showed up just a few times. Found in a library prepared for alpha chains, this beta chain is an off-target read, and its abundance has little meaning. The rearrangement uses TRBV28 and TRBJ2-7; D call uncertain. V lost 6 bases to trimming and J lost 0 bases, with 12 bases between them. CDR1 is MDHEN and CDR2 is SYDVKM in the germline V gene. The CDR3 runs to 14 residues. The CDR3 coding sequence is TGTGCCAGCAGCCCGTTAGTCGACTCCTACGAGCAGTACTTC. Amino acid sequence: CASSPLVDSYEQYF.

This clonotype is medium-sized (0.01 to 0.1%). This beta chain lies outside the target of a library built for alpha chains; its clone size means little. The gene calls are TRBV6-1 and TRBJ2-2; 9 nucleotides line up with TRBD1. Germline-derived CDR1 and CDR2 are MNHNS and SASEGT. V was pared by 7 bases and J by 7 bases, with 10 bases of the junction left unmatched. CDR3 length: 15 residues. CDR3 coding DNA: TGTGCCAGCATGAAGGGACAGGGAGGTCACGGGGAGCTGTTTTTT. This sequence encodes CASMKGQGGHGELFF.

By share of the sample, this clonotype is large. Within a library made for alpha chains, this beta chain is off target, and its count is uninformative. The chain employs TRBV7-2 and TRBJ2-1, with D hard to call. V gave up 1 base and J gave up 7 bases, with 5 bases separating them. This CDR3 is 12 amino acids long. The germline V gene encodes CDR1 SGHTA and CDR2 FQGNSA. The CDR3 protein is CASSLGRNEQFF. CDR3 in DNA: TGTGCCAGCAGCTTAGGTCGGAATGAGCAGTTCTTC.

This clonotype is hyperexpanded within its sample. This beta chain is a stray read from a library made for alpha chains; its abundance is not meaningful. The rearrangement joins TRBV5-1 to TRBJ2-5; TRBD2 aligns across 10 bases. After removal of 2 bases from V and 2 bases from J, the junction contained 9 bases not matched to a gene. The CDR3 runs 17 residues. CDR1 and CDR2 (germline): SGHRS, YFSETQ. CDR3 in DNA: TGCGCCAGCAGCTTCCCCCCTAGCGGGGGCCTTCAAGAGACCCAGTACTTC. Its translation: CASSFPPSGGLQETQYF.

The sample holds a few counts of this clonotype. For a library built for alpha chains, this beta chain is a stray read; little rests on its size. The chain employs TRBV7-3 and TRBJ2-1; TRBD1 agrees at 9 bases. The CDR3 runs 12 residues. V lost 5 bases and J lost 8; bases outside the gene matches: 1. Germline V gene data show CDR1 as SGHTA and CDR2 as FQGTGA. CDR3 nucleotide sequence: TGTGCCAGCAGCCGACAGGGGGATGAGCAGTTCTTC. Translating it yields CASSRQGDEQFF.

Worth noting for this clonotype: This beta chain was picked up by a library intended for alpha chains and is off target, so its count carries little meaning. The V and J genes are TRBV27 and TRBJ2-5; 7 positions agree with TRBD1. From germline, CDR1 is MNHEY and CDR2 SMNVEV (reference sequence). After removal of 4 bases from V and 5 bases from J, the junction contained 13 bases not matched to a gene. CDR3 length: 16 residues. The CDR3 here is CASSSPLPTGTETQYF. CDR3 bases: TGTGCCAGCAGTTCCCCTCTACCGACAGGGACGGAGACCCAGTACTTC.

By share, this clonotype counts as medium-sized. In a library made to pick up alpha chains, this beta chain is a stray read with a size that means little. The rearrangement joins TRBV6-6 to TRBJ2-5; D is possibly TRBD1 or TRBD2 (6 bases each). The CDR3 length is 16 residues. Germline loops: CDR1 MNHNY, CDR2 SVGAGI (reference sequence). The V and J ends lost 10 bases and 5 bases respectively, with 26 bases between them. The DNA for the CDR3 is TGTGCCAACAGGCCGCCCGAAAGTCGGGGGCAGGAGACCCAGTACTTC. Residues: CANRPPESRGQETQYF.

In this sample, this clonotype is large. With the library built for alpha chains, this beta chain is off target and its frequency is not meaningful. The chain links TRBV6-2 or TRBV6-3 to TRBJ2-7, with TRBD2 as a possible D gene (6 bases). The germline V and J ends were trimmed by 5 bases and 0 bases, with 20 bases remaining between them. Germline assignment: CDR1 MNHEY and CDR2 SVGEGT. The CDR3 totals 17 residues. CDR3 in DNA: TGTGCCAGCAGTCCATATATGGGCGGGGAGAGCTCCTACGAGCAGTACTTC. Protein: CASSPYMGGESSYEQYF.

This clonotype is judged medium-sized. Since it is a stray read in a library aimed at alpha chains, this beta chain has a size that is not meaningful. The CDR3 protein is CASSHRDRGHEQYF. The CDR3 bases are TGTGCCAGCAGTCACCGGGACAGGGGTCACGAGCAGTACTTC. This chain uses TRBV12-3 or TRBV12-4 with TRBJ2-7; 10 bases agree with TRBD1. After removal of 5 bases from V and 5 bases from J, the junction contained 6 bases not matched to a gene. CDR3 size: 14 residues.

This clonotype is termed medium-sized. With the library built for alpha chains, this beta chain is off target and its frequency is not meaningful. The chain is built from TRBV5-5 and TRBJ2-3; D might be TRBD2 (6 bases). This CDR3 comprises 12 residues. V lost 5 bases and J lost 10, with 14 bases in between. Germline loops: CDR1 SGHKS, CDR2 YYEKEE (reference sequence). CDR3 residues: CASRPTSSAQYF. CDR3 in DNA: TGTGCCAGCAGACCGACTAGTTCTGCGCAGTATTTT.

This clonotype ranks as medium-sized. The library was designed around alpha chains, so this beta chain is a stray read whose abundance carries little weight. The chain joins TRBV7-2 to TRBJ2-5; D call uncertain. This CDR3 is 13 amino acids long. The V end lost 5 bases, the J end lost 1 base, and 8 bases lay between the germline ends. CDR1 is SGHTA and CDR2 is FQGNSA in the germline V gene. In nucleotides, the CDR3 is TGTGCCAGCAGCAAGACACCCCAAGAGACCCAGTACTTC. Translation: CASSKTPQETQYF.

This clonotype appeared a few times. This beta chain is a stray read from a library made for alpha chains; its abundance is not meaningful. The chain combines TRBV2 with TRBJ1-1, with D maybe TRBD1 (5 bases). V lost 4 bases to trimming and J lost 8 bases, with 17 bases between them. The CDR3 sequence is 14 residues long. The germline CDR1 and CDR2 sequences are SNHLY and FYNNEI. DNA of the CDR3: TGTGCCAGCAGTGTAGGGGCCCCAATCTACGAAGCTTTCTTT. This sequence encodes CASSVGAPIYEAFF.

By sample fraction, this clonotype is large (0.1 to 1%). With the library built for alpha chains, this beta chain is off target and its frequency is not meaningful. V gene TRBV5-6 combines with J gene TRBJ2-7; D ambiguous. The length of the CDR3 is 13 residues. Germline CDR1 SGHDT, CDR2 YYEEEE. Trimming took off 1 base at V and 4 bases at J, with 9 bases between the two ends. The chain's CDR3 is CASSLRVAYEQYF. The DNA of the CDR3 is TGTGCCAGCAGCTTGCGGGTCGCGTACGAGCAGTACTTC.

This clonotype qualifies as medium-sized. Being off target in a library aimed at alpha chains, this beta chain has a size of little meaning. The chain uses TRBV30 and TRBJ2-5; D possibly corresponds to TRBD2 (5 bases). The germline V and J ends were trimmed by 1 base and 7 bases, with 13 bases remaining between them. The CDR3 is 13 amino acids. From germline, CDR1 is GTSNPN and CDR2 SVGIG (reference sequence). As DNA, the CDR3 is TGTGCCTGGAGTGCGACTAACAGCGGGACCCAGTACTTC. Residues: CAWSATNSGTQYF.

This clonotype is classed as large. This beta chain turned up in a library designed for alpha chains; as an off-target read, its abundance says little. CDR3 in amino acids: CASSLIPRAQETQYF. In DNA form, the CDR3 reads TGTGCCAGCAGTTTAATCCCGCGGGCCCAAGAGACCCAGTACTTC. The chain joins TRBV28 to TRBJ2-5, with D perhaps matching TRBD2 (5 bases). The V end lost 2 bases, the J end lost 1 base, and 11 bases lay between the germline ends. CDR1 and CDR2 from the germline V gene are MDHEN and SYDVKM. This CDR3 is built from 15 residues. Supplemented by reference TRBV28 and TRBJ2-5, the full variable domain reads DVKVTQSSRYLVKRTGEKVFLECVQDMDHENMFWYRQDPGLGLRLIYFSYDVKMKEKGDIPEGYSVSREKKERFSLILESASTNQTSMYLCASSLIPRAQETQYFGPGTRLLVL.

This clonotype is judged medium-sized (0.01 to 0.1%). The size of this beta chain means little, since it is a stray read in a library made for alpha chains. The V gene is TRBV10-1, the J gene TRBJ2-2; D ambiguous. Trimming cost V 9 bases and J 4 bases, with 9 bases left between them. The CDR3 is 12 amino acids. Germline CDR1 and CDR2: WNHNN and SYGVQD (reference sequence). The CDR3 reads CASSVGTGELFF. The CDR3 DNA sequence: TGCGCCAGTTCTGTCGGCACCGGGGAGCTGTTTTTT.

As for this clonotype: This beta chain appears as a stray read in a library generated for alpha chains; its size is not informative. The CDR3 nucleotides read TGTGCCAGCAGCCAATCAAGCGGGGTAGAAATAAATGAGCAGTTCTTC. This codes for CASSQSSGVEINEQFF. The chain couples TRBV3-1 to TRBJ2-1, with 7 positions matching TRBD2. CDR3 length equals 16 residues. With V trimmed by 2 bases and J by 7 bases, 11 bases remained unmatched. The germline V gene encodes CDR1 LGHDT and CDR2 YNNKEL (reference sequence).

Comment on this clonotype: This beta chain is a stray read from a library made for alpha chains; its abundance is not meaningful. The CDR3 spells CASSESGTANQPQHF. In nucleotides, the CDR3 is TGTGCCAGCAGTGAATCTGGGACAGCGAATCAGCCCCAGCATTTT. This chain links TRBV6-1 with TRBJ1-5; TRBD1 agrees at 7 bases. Trimming at V came to 2 bases and at J to 4 bases, leaving 5 bases not matched to a gene. CDR3 size: 15 residues. Germline V gene data show CDR1 as MNHNS and CDR2 as SASEGT.